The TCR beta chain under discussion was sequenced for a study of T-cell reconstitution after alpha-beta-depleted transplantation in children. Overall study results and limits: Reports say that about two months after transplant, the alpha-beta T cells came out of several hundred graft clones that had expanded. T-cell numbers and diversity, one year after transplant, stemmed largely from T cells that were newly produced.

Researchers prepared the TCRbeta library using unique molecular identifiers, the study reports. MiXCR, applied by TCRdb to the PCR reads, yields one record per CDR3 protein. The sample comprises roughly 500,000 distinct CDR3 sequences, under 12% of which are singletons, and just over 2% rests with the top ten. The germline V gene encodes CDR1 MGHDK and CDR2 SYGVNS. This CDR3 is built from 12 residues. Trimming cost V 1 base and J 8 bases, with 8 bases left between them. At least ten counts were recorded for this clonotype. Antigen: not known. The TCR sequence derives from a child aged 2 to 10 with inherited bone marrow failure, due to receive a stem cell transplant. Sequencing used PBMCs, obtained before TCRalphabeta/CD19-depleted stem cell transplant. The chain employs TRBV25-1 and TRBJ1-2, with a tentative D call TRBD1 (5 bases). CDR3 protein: CASSEFRGGYTF. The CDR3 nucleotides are TGTGCCAGCAGTGAATTCCGGGGCGGCTACACCTTC.